One sample yielded the 18 T cell receptor beta chains listed below, sequenced in a study of cytomegalovirus exposure and HLA in healthy donors. Vbeta (60) and Jbeta (13) primers were used in the PCR. Assay used: immunoSEQ multiplex PCR; TCRdb lists only in-frame clones, some missing. The top ten hold roughly 4% of the sample, which has 150,000 to 170,000 clones, about 83% seen once. The sample was PBMCs. These receptors were collected from a woman aged 35 to 49 in good health and CMV-seronegative.

This clone was recorded a few times. The rearrangement uses TRBV5-6 and TRBJ1-3, with 10 nucleotides matching TRBD1. Germline CDR1 and CDR2: SGHDT and YYEEEE. The CDR3 length is 14 residues. J was trimmed by 5 bases and V by 3 bases; bases with no gene match: 2. This chain's CDR3 is CASSWTGGRNTIYF. CDR3 in DNA: TGTGCCAGCAGCTGGACAGGGGGAAGAAACACCATATATTTT.

The chain has TRBV5-4 and TRBJ2-7; perhaps TRBD2 as D (5 bases). The CDR3 totals 13 residues. V was clipped by 1 base and J by 2 bases, with 7 bases between them. Per germline, CDR1 SGHNT and CDR2 YYREEE (reference sequence). The CDR3 sequence: CASSLTGTYEQYF. The DNA of the CDR3 is TGTGCCAGCAGCTTGACGGGAACCTACGAGCAGTACTTC.

The rearrangement joins TRBV5-1 to TRBJ1-1, with D perhaps matching TRBD1 (6 bases). The germline CDR1 and CDR2 sequences are SGHRS and YFSETQ. Trimming stripped 3 bases from V and 0 bases from J, with 12 bases between. There are 15 residues in the CDR3. This chain's CDR3 is CASSYGTPMNTEAFF. CDR3 DNA sequence: TGCGCCAGCAGCTATGGGACACCTATGAACACTGAAGCTTTCTTT.

The genes are TRBV4-1 and TRBJ1-1, with D maybe TRBD1 (6 bases). Germline CDR1 is MGHRA and CDR2 is YSYEKL. The CDR3 is made up of 14 amino acids. V was pared by 1 base and J by 1 base, with 7 bases between. The CDR3 is CASSQVGQNTEAFF. CDR3 bases: TGCGCCAGCAGCCAAGTGGGACAGAACACTGAAGCTTTCTTT.

This clone was recorded a few times. The chain combines TRBV6-1 with TRBJ2-7; D remains ambiguous. Deletions cut 0 bases from V and 7 bases from J, with 10 bases between. The germline gives CDR1 MNHNS, CDR2 SASEGT. The CDR3 length is 13 residues. DNA of the CDR3: TGTGCCAGCAGTGAAGCGATCCAGAGGGAGCAGTACTTC. Translation: CASSEAIQREQYF.

This clone came up once. The genes are TRBV6-5 and TRBJ1-1; unclear D gene. The CDR3 sequence is 14 residues long. V shed 6 bases and J shed 2 bases, with 13 bases lying between them. CDR1 is MNHEY and CDR2 is SVGAGI in the germline V gene. The CDR3 DNA reads TGTGCCAGCAGCTCGGACTGGGCCAACACTGAAGCTTTCTTT. This gives the protein CASSSDWANTEAFF.

This chain connects TRBV10-3 to TRBJ1-2, with D possibly being TRBD1 (5 bases). The CDR3 sequence is 15 residues long. The ends were cut back, 3 bases at V and 4 bases at J, with 15 bases in the middle. From germline, CDR1 is ENHRY and CDR2 SYGVKD. This CDR3 reads CAISDSVGQRYGYTF. DNA of the CDR3: TGTGCCATCAGTGACTCGGTGGGGCAGCGCTATGGCTACACCTTC.

The rearrangement links TRBV13 to TRBJ2-7; D gene uncertain. CDR3 length: 12 amino acids. Per the germline V gene, CDR1 is PRHDT and CDR2 is FYEKMQ (reference sequence). Trimming took off 3 bases at V and 5 bases at J, with 8 bases between the two ends. CDR3 region: CASSLIPDEQYF. DNA of the CDR3: TGTGCCAGCAGCTTGATTCCAGACGAGCAGTACTTC. Filled out from reference TRBV13 and TRBJ2-7, the complete variable domain reads AAGVIQSPRHLIKEKRETATLKCYPIPRHDTVYWYQQGPGQDPQFLISFYEKMQSDKGSIPDRFSAQQFSDYHSELNMSSLELGDSALYFCASSLIPDEQYFGPGTRLTVT.

V is TRBV28 and J is TRBJ1-2, with 8 bases lining up with TRBD1. J gave up 3 bases and V 9 bases, and 6 bases lay outside the gene matches. The CDR3 runs to 13 residues. Germline CDR1 and CDR2: MDHEN and SYDVKM. CDR3: CASSAGGHYGYTF. CDR3 nucleotides: TGTGCCAGTTCAGCAGGGGGCCACTATGGCTACACCTTC.

The chain employs TRBV28 and TRBJ2-7, with D tentatively TRBD2 (6 bases). Trimming pared 8 bases from V and 1 base from J, leaving 24 bases between. The CDR3 spans 17 residues. The V gene's germline CDR1 is MDHEN and CDR2 SYDVKM. CDR3 DNA sequence: TGTGCCAGCCGCGGAGGGCTTAATGGGCGGCCGTCCTACGAGCAGTACTTC. This encodes CASRGGLNGRPSYEQYF.

The chain links TRBV5-1 to TRBJ1-6, with D perhaps matching TRBD1 (5 bases). V shed 4 bases and J shed 9 bases, with 20 bases lying between them. Germline V gives CDR1 SGHRS, CDR2 YFSETQ. This CDR3 contains 16 residues. CDR3 bases: TGCGCCAGCAGCCTTACAGGATCTGCTCCGGTTTCACCCCTCCACTTT. Protein sequence: CASSLTGSAPVSPLHF.

CDR3: CASSPRGPEAFF. The CDR3 DNA is TGTGCCAGCAGTCCCAGGGGCCCTGAAGCTTTCTTT. The V gene is TRBV6-6, the J gene TRBJ1-1, with D perhaps matching TRBD1 (6 bases). The V gene's germline CDR1 is MNHNY and CDR2 SVGAGI (reference sequence). V gave up 5 bases and J gave up 6 bases, with 10 bases separating them. The CDR3 is 12 amino acids.

The chain carries TRBV5-1 and TRBJ1-1; 10 positions match TRBD1. Germline-derived CDR1 and CDR2 are SGHRS and YFSETQ. Trimming cost V 5 bases and J 3 bases; bases outside gene matches: 7. This CDR3 has 15 residues. The chain's CDR3 is CASSLTGTGDTEAFF. The CDR3 DNA sequence: TGCGCCAGCAGTCTGACCGGGACAGGGGACACTGAAGCTTTCTTT.

The genes are TRBV2 and TRBJ2-3, with 8 nucleotides matching TRBD2. Germline loops: CDR1 SNHLY, CDR2 FYNNEI. V lost 4 bases and J lost 4; bases outside the gene matches: 7. The CDR3 spans 15 residues. The CDR3 coding sequence is TGTGCCAGCAGTGTGAGCGGGAGTGGGGCAGATACGCAGTATTTT. Amino acid sequence: CASSVSGSGADTQYF.

The V gene is TRBV13, the J gene TRBJ2-7; 10 bases fit TRBD1. The CDR3 consists of 17 residues. CDR1 is PRHDT, CDR2 FYEKMQ, per germline (reference sequence). Losses at the gene ends were 5 bases for V and 5 bases for J; bases not matched to a gene: 15. The CDR3 reads CASSKDRGRGFPNEQYF. The DNA for the CDR3 is TGTGCCAGCAGCAAAGACAGGGGGCGCGGCTTTCCTAACGAGCAGTACTTC.

This clone was found once. The CDR3 sequence is CASSPERGATEAFF. CDR3 in DNA: TGCGCCAGCAGCCCGGAACGGGGGGCCACTGAAGCTTTCTTT. This sequence joins TRBV5-1 and TRBJ1-1, with D possibly matching TRBD1 (6 bases). Trimming cost V 4 bases and J 4 bases, with 14 bases left between them. In germline, CDR1 is SGHRS, CDR2 YFSETQ. CDR3 length: 14 residues.

This chain joins TRBV10-1 and TRBJ2-1, with 8 bases that match TRBD2. This CDR3 contains 16 residues. CDR1 is WNHNN, CDR2 SYGVQD, per germline (reference sequence). Trimming removed 5 bases from V and 4 bases from J; junction bases left unmatched: 10. CDR3 protein: CASSPSTSGTYNEQFF. The CDR3 DNA follows: TGCGCCAGCAGTCCCTCCACTAGCGGAACATACAATGAGCAGTTCTTC.

V usage is TRBV5-1 and J usage is TRBJ1-4, with D hard to call. Trimming cost V 3 bases and J 3 bases, with 12 bases left between them. From germline, CDR1 is SGHRS and CDR2 YFSETQ. The CDR3 extends over 15 amino acids. The CDR3 DNA reads TGCGCCAGCAGCTGGGCCGGGAACGCTAATGAAAAACTGTTTTTT. It yields the protein CASSWAGNANEKLFF.